The following is a TCR beta chain sequence with its context. Its antigen specificity is not known. No much larger clone exists at a distance of one base, and base qualities are not known. Rearranged TRB sequences spanning V, D and J segments were amplified by multiplex touch-down PCR using a mixed TRB-A/B primer pool. Illumina adapters and sample indices were attached to the amplicons through two consecutive PCR reactions run with Phusion HS II polymerase. After gel purification with the NucleoSpin Gel and PCR Clean-up kit, the amplicons were checked using Qubit and an Agilent 2100 Bioanalyzer. Sequencing of the libraries was done on an Illumina MiSeq with paired-end, single-indexed 600-cycle runs. From the authors' description of their analysis: MiXCR versions 2.12 and 3.0.5 were used to process the TRB sequences. Each unique CDR3 nucleotide sequence was treated as one clone, and only productive sequences with two or more reads were kept. The repertoire metrics were Shannon diversity, evenness, clonality (defined as one minus evenness), and alpha-parameterized diversity profiles covering alpha 0 to 5. The IGoR algorithm was used to compute generation probabilities of clones in paired pre- and post-chemotherapy samples. In TCRdb, the public reads were trimmed at Q25 with fastp and aligned with MiXCR, with productive beta chains retained. Rows with a matching CDR3 protein are joined into one entry that keeps the most common DNA and genes. TCRdb assigned the V and J calls; the authors' analysis was not used. Within this sample are roughly 6,400 distinct CDR3 sequences, with around 50% of them counted one time only. The ten largest clonotypes hold roughly 1.6% of the sample.

The data belong to a study of T cell repertoires in aging, cancer and after chemotherapy (dated by TCRdb to between 2018 and 2021). Study-level background: Six donor age groups were covered, ranging from 30 or younger up to 70 or older, and each group contained at least three individuals. The study profiled peripheral blood TCR beta repertoires from healthy donors and cancer patients to examine immunoaging and T cell reconstitution after chemotherapy. The full dataset contained some 8.7 million TCR reads. The cohort comprised some 220 cancer patients, roughly 93 with hematological and fewer than 140 with solid cancers, plus 95 healthy donors as a reference group. In the solid tumor group, the paired samples taken before and after chemotherapy came from brain tumor (glioblastoma) patients given temozolomide-based therapy.

TCR beta rearrangements were amplified from genomic DNA isolated from peripheral blood, not from sorted cells or RNA. The CDR1 and CDR2 encoded by the germline V gene (reference sequence) are MNHNY and SVGAGI. A distance of 14 bases separates the germline ends of V and J, which lose 6 bases and 0 bases respectively. The CDR3 has 15 amino acids, counting the end cysteine and phenylalanine. Just CDR3 DNA is preserved here, 45 bases in frame from base 1. The paper as a whole reports these results and caveats: In healthy donors, the drop in TCR diversity with age came mainly from a loss of richness, whereas in cancer patients a loss of evenness also played a part. Untreated patients with hematological or solid cancers showed significantly lower blood TCR diversity and higher clonality than age-matched healthy donors. According to the authors, the repertoire data do not allow conclusions to be drawn about immunological memory after chemotherapy. In both cancer cohorts, median generation probability rose over the chemotherapy interval, which suggests that the repertoire was reconstituted through rebound thymic output.

The rearranged chain carries TRBV6-6 and TRBJ1-1; TRBD1 could be the D gene, as 5 bases match. This clonotype was obtained from a human donor with a solid tumor. The specimen sequenced was blood. CDR3 loop: CASRKTTTVNTEAFF. The bases read TGTGCCAGCAGAAAAACCACGACAGTGAACACTGAAGCTTTCTTT.